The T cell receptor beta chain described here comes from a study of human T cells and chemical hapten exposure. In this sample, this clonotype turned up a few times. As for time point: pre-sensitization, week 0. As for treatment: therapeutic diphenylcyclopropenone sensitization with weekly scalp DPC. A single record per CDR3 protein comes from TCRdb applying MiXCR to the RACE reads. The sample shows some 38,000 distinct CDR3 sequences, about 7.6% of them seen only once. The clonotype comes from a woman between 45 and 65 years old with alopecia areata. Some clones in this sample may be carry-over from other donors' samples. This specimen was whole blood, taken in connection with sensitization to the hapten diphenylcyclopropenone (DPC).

The CDR3 protein is CASRGGFSGTNVLTF. In DNA form, the CDR3 reads TGTGCCAGCAGGGGGGGATTTAGTGGTACCAACGTCCTGACTTTC. The rearrangement uses TRBV7-2 and TRBJ2-6; D is perhaps TRBD2 (6 bases). With 6 bases removed from V and 8 bases from J, the gap between germline ends came to 17 bases. CDR3 length: 15 residues. Germline CDR1 is SGHTA and CDR2 is FQGNSA.